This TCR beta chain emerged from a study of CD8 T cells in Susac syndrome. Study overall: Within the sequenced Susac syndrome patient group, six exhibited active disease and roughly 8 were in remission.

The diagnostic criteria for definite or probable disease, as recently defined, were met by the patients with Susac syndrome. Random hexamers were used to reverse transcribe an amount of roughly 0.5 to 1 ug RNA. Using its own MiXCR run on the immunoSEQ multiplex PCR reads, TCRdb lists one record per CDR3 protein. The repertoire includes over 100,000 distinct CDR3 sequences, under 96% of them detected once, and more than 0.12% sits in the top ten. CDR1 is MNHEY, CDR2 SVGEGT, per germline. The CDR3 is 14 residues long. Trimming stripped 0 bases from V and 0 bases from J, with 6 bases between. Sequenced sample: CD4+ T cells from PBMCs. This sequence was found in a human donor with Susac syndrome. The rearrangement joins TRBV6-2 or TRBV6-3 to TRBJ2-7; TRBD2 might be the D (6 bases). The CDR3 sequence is CASSYSRGSYEQYF. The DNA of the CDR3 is TGTGCCAGCAGTTACTCGCGGGGCTCCTACGAGCAGTACTTC.